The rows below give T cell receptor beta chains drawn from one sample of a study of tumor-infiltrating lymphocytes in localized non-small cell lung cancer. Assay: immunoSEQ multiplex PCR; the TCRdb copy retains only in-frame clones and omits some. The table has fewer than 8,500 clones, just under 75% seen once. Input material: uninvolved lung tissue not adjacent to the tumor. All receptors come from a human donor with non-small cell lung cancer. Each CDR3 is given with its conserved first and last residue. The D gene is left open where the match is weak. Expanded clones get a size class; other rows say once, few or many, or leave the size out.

CDR3nt: TGTGCCAGCAGCCCCGGGACAGGGGCAAGCAATCAGCCCCAGCATTTT
CDR3aa: CASSPGTGASNQPQHF
d_gene: TRBD1
abundance: .
v_gene: TRBV9
j_gene: TRBJ1-5

CDR3nt: TGTGCCAGCAGCTTAATGCAGAGGAATGAGCAGTTCTTC
CDR3aa: CASSLMQRNEQFF
d_gene: .
abundance: .
v_gene: TRBV7-2
j_gene: TRBJ2-1

CDR3nt: TGTGCCAGCAGCTTAGGCGTTAGCGGTTACAATGAGCAGTTCTTC
CDR3aa: CASSLGVSGYNEQFF
d_gene: .
abundance: .
v_gene: TRBV7-9
j_gene: TRBJ2-1

CDR3nt: TGTGCCAGCAGCTTAGGGTTCGATGGCTACACCTTC
CDR3aa: CASSLGFDGYTF
d_gene: .
abundance: .
v_gene: TRBV4-2
j_gene: TRBJ1-2

CDR3nt: TGTGCCAGCAGCGGCAGGGGCGGCACAGATACGCAGTATTTT
CDR3aa: CASSGRGGTDTQYF
d_gene: .
abundance: .
v_gene: TRBV7-2
j_gene: TRBJ2-3

CDR3nt: TGTGCCAGCAGCTATCGCGCCAGGGACAGGCCCTATGGCTACACCTTC
CDR3aa: CASSYRARDRPYGYTF
d_gene: TRBD1
abundance: .
v_gene: TRBV7-2
j_gene: TRBJ1-2

CDR3nt: TGTGCCAGCAGCTTGGCCCGGGGAAATAATGAAAAACTGTTTTTT
CDR3aa: CASSLARGNNEKLFF
d_gene: .
abundance: .
v_gene: TRBV5-5
j_gene: TRBJ1-4

CDR3nt: TGTGCCAGCAGCTTAGGTCTCGCGTCACGCACAGATACGCAGTATTTT
CDR3aa: CASSLGLASRTDTQYF
d_gene: .
abundance: few
v_gene: TRBV7-2
j_gene: TRBJ2-3

CDR3nt: TGTGCCTGGAGCCCGGGGACGTATGGCTACACCTTC
CDR3aa: CAWSPGTYGYTF
d_gene: .
abundance: once
v_gene: TRBV30
j_gene: TRBJ1-2

CDR3nt: TGTGCCTGGAGTCGGTACTCTGGGGCCAACGTCCTGACTTTC
CDR3aa: CAWSRYSGANVLTF
d_gene: .
abundance: .
v_gene: TRBV30
j_gene: TRBJ2-6

CDR3nt: TGTGCCAGCAGCTTAGGGGTAGAGACCCAGTACTTC
CDR3aa: CASSLGVETQYF
d_gene: .
abundance: .
v_gene: TRBV11-3
j_gene: TRBJ2-5

CDR3nt: TGTGCCAGCGGGACGGGAGGGCCTGGGGCCAACGTCCTGACTTTC
CDR3aa: CASGTGGPGANVLTF
d_gene: TRBD2
abundance: .
v_gene: TRBV6-5
j_gene: TRBJ2-6

CDR3nt: TGTGCCAGCAGTCCCCTAGGACCGACCCTAGAGGCAGATACGCAGTATTTT
CDR3aa: CASSPLGPTLEADTQYF
d_gene: .
abundance: once
v_gene: TRBV27
j_gene: TRBJ2-3

CDR3nt: TGTGCCAGCAGCTTAAAGGAGACCCAGTACTTC
CDR3aa: CASSLKETQYF
d_gene: .
abundance: few
v_gene: TRBV7-2
j_gene: TRBJ2-5

CDR3nt: TGTGCCAGCAAATTAGATAACTATGGCTACACCTTC
CDR3aa: CASKLDNYGYTF
d_gene: .
abundance: .
v_gene: TRBV6-5
j_gene: TRBJ1-2

CDR3nt: TGTGCCAGCAGCTTAGATAAAATCGGACAGGCTAGCACAGATACGCAGTATTTT
CDR3aa: CASSLDKIGQASTDTQYF
d_gene: TRBD1
abundance: .
v_gene: TRBV11-3
j_gene: TRBJ2-3

CDR3nt: TGTGCCAGCAGAGATAGGGTGACCAAAAACATTCAGTACTTC
CDR3aa: CASRDRVTKNIQYF
d_gene: .
abundance: .
v_gene: TRBV2
j_gene: TRBJ2-4

CDR3nt: TGTGCCAGAAGTCCAAGCTACGAACTAGGCGGGTTAGAGACCCAGTACTTC
CDR3aa: CARSPSYELGGLETQYF
d_gene: .
abundance: .
v_gene: TRBV5-3
j_gene: TRBJ2-5

CDR3nt: TGTGCCAGCAGGCAGGGACATACAAACACTGAAGCTTTCTTT
CDR3aa: CASRQGHTNTEAFF
d_gene: .
abundance: .
v_gene: TRBV2
j_gene: TRBJ1-1

CDR3nt: TGTGCCAGCAGCTCGGGCTTCTCCTACAATGAGCAGTTCTTC
CDR3aa: CASSSGFSYNEQFF
d_gene: .
abundance: .
v_gene: TRBV9
j_gene: TRBJ2-1

CDR3nt: TGCGCCAGCAGCCAAGCCCCAGGGCGACCCACAGATACGCAGTATTTT
CDR3aa: CASSQAPGRPTDTQYF
d_gene: .
abundance: .
v_gene: TRBV4-3
j_gene: TRBJ2-3

CDR3nt: TGTGCCAGCAGCTTAGGGCCATTACAGACCTACGAGCAGTACTTC
CDR3aa: CASSLGPLQTYEQYF
d_gene: .
abundance: .
v_gene: TRBV7-9
j_gene: TRBJ2-7

CDR3nt: TGTGCCAGCAGCTCGCAGGGATCTAACTACACCTTC
CDR3aa: CASSSQGSNYTF
d_gene: .
abundance: .
v_gene: TRBV7-2
j_gene: TRBJ1-2

CDR3nt: TGTGCCAGCAGCCCGGGAGCAGATACGCAGTATTTT
CDR3aa: CASSPGADTQYF
d_gene: .
abundance: .
v_gene: TRBV7-8
j_gene: TRBJ2-3

CDR3nt: TGTGCCAGCAGCCACAGCACGGAGGCAGGGGGCTATCAGCCCCAGCATTTT
CDR3aa: CASSHSTEAGGYQPQHF
d_gene: TRBD1
abundance: .
v_gene: TRBV4-2
j_gene: TRBJ1-5

CDR3nt: TGTGCCAGCGGCCCTCCGACTAGCCGCACAGATACGCAGTATTTT
CDR3aa: CASGPPTSRTDTQYF
d_gene: TRBD2
abundance: .
v_gene: TRBV7-9
j_gene: TRBJ2-3

CDR3nt: TGTGCCAGCAGCTTAGTTTCCATAGAGACCCAGTACTTC
CDR3aa: CASSLVSIETQYF
d_gene: .
abundance: .
v_gene: TRBV7-2
j_gene: TRBJ2-5

CDR3nt: TGCGCCAGCAGCTTGTCCCCTAGGAACACTGAAGCTTTCTTT
CDR3aa: CASSLSPRNTEAFF
d_gene: .
abundance: .
v_gene: TRBV5-1
j_gene: TRBJ1-1

CDR3nt: TGTGCCAGCAGCAACGGCCAGGGGGCATTTGAGACCCAGTACTTC
CDR3aa: CASSNGQGAFETQYF
d_gene: TRBD1
abundance: .
v_gene: TRBV7-9
j_gene: TRBJ2-5

CDR3nt: TGTGCCAGCAGCCCACTAGCGGGCTCCTACGAGCAGTACTTC
CDR3aa: CASSPLAGSYEQYF
d_gene: TRBD2
abundance: .
v_gene: TRBV7-2
j_gene: TRBJ2-7

CDR3nt: TGTGCCAGCAGTTCCACCGGGCCCGCTGAAGCTTTCTTT
CDR3aa: CASSSTGPAEAFF
d_gene: .
abundance: few
v_gene: TRBV6-5
j_gene: TRBJ1-1

CDR3nt: TGCGCCAGCAGCGAAGGAAGCAAGGTGTTGGACCGGTGGAGGACTGAAGCTTTCTTT
CDR3aa: CASSEGSKVLDRWRTEAFF
d_gene: .
abundance: .
v_gene: TRBV4-3
j_gene: TRBJ1-1

CDR3nt: TGCGCCAGCAGCGACACAGGGGCGACCACCGGGGAGCTGTTTTTT
CDR3aa: CASSDTGATTGELFF
d_gene: TRBD1
abundance: .
v_gene: TRBV5-1
j_gene: TRBJ2-2

CDR3nt: TGTGCCTGGAGTGTAATGAACACTGAAGCTTTCTTT
CDR3aa: CAWSVMNTEAFF
d_gene: .
abundance: .
v_gene: TRBV30
j_gene: TRBJ1-1

CDR3nt: TGTGCCAGCAGCGCCCCGTCGGGAGGCTTCAGTAATGAGCAGTTCTTC
CDR3aa: CASSAPSGGFSNEQFF
d_gene: TRBD2
abundance: .
v_gene: TRBV9
j_gene: TRBJ2-1

CDR3nt: TGTGCCAGCAGCGTATCCGGGACGACGAACTATGGCTACACCTTC
CDR3aa: CASSVSGTTNYGYTF
d_gene: .
abundance: .
v_gene: TRBV9
j_gene: TRBJ1-2

CDR3nt: TGTGCCAGCAGCTTAGTTCAACAGGGCACAGATACGCAGTATTTT
CDR3aa: CASSLVQQGTDTQYF
d_gene: .
abundance: .
v_gene: TRBV7-9
j_gene: TRBJ2-3

CDR3nt: TGCGCCAGCAGCTTGCAACCAGGGGATCAGCCCCAGCATTTT
CDR3aa: CASSLQPGDQPQHF
d_gene: .
abundance: medium-sized
v_gene: TRBV5-1
j_gene: TRBJ1-5

CDR3nt: TGTGCCAGCAGCCCCCCAAAAGCGGGAGGGGCCGGGGAGCTGTTTTTT
CDR3aa: CASSPPKAGGAGELFF
d_gene: TRBD2
abundance: .
v_gene: TRBV11-2
j_gene: TRBJ2-2

CDR3nt: TGTGCCAGCAGCGGAGGACAGCGGGGGACAGGCACAGATACGCAGTATTTT
CDR3aa: CASSGGQRGTGTDTQYF
d_gene: .
abundance: .
v_gene: TRBV9
j_gene: TRBJ2-3

CDR3nt: TGTGCCAGCAGTAAGGGACAAAAAGATTACAATGAGCAGTTCTTC
CDR3aa: CASSKGQKDYNEQFF
d_gene: .
abundance: .
v_gene: TRBV5-4
j_gene: TRBJ2-1

CDR3nt: TGTGCTAGTGGTTTGGACCATAGCCCAACCTACGAGCAGTACTTC
CDR3aa: CASGLDHSPTYEQYF
d_gene: .
abundance: .
v_gene: TRBV12-5
j_gene: TRBJ2-7

CDR3nt: TGTGCCATCAGTGAGTCGTATTGGGCGGGAGGATCGGCCAAAAACATTCAGTACTTC
CDR3aa: CAISESYWAGGSAKNIQYF
d_gene: TRBD2
abundance: .
v_gene: TRBV10-3
j_gene: TRBJ2-4

CDR3nt: TGTGCCTGGAGTTTAGGGATATACGAGCAGTACTTC
CDR3aa: CAWSLGIYEQYF
d_gene: .
abundance: .
v_gene: TRBV30
j_gene: TRBJ2-7

CDR3nt: TGTGCCTGGAGTGTGGGACTAGCCTCAGATACGCAGTATTTT
CDR3aa: CAWSVGLASDTQYF
d_gene: TRBD2
abundance: .
v_gene: TRBV30
j_gene: TRBJ2-3

CDR3nt: TGTGCCAGCAGTTTACAGGGGGGGGACACTGAAGCTTTCTTT
CDR3aa: CASSLQGGDTEAFF
d_gene: TRBD1
abundance: .
v_gene: TRBV7-2
j_gene: TRBJ1-1

CDR3nt: TGTGCCAGCAGCGCATACAATGAGCAGTTCTTC
CDR3aa: CASSAYNEQFF
d_gene: .
abundance: .
v_gene: TRBV7-2
j_gene: TRBJ2-1

CDR3nt: TGTGCCAGCAGCCCCCGGACCTACGAGCAGTACTTC
CDR3aa: CASSPRTYEQYF
d_gene: .
abundance: .
v_gene: TRBV5-6
j_gene: TRBJ2-7

CDR3nt: TGCGCCAGCAGCTCCGTTGGACTAGATTCCAATGAGCAGTTCTTC
CDR3aa: CASSSVGLDSNEQFF
d_gene: TRBD2
abundance: .
v_gene: TRBV5-1
j_gene: TRBJ2-1

CDR3nt: TGTGCCAGCACCAGACAGTATCCCTACGAGCAGTACTTC
CDR3aa: CASTRQYPYEQYF
d_gene: .
abundance: .
v_gene: TRBV6-5
j_gene: TRBJ2-7

CDR3nt: TGTGCCAGTAGTATGTCTCTAGCGGGGACAGATACGCAGTATTTT
CDR3aa: CASSMSLAGTDTQYF
d_gene: TRBD2
abundance: .
v_gene: TRBV19
j_gene: TRBJ2-3

CDR3nt: TGTGCCAGCAGTTTCTTACAGCTAGACCCCCCAGAGACCCAGTACTTC
CDR3aa: CASSFLQLDPPETQYF
d_gene: .
abundance: .
v_gene: TRBV28
j_gene: TRBJ2-5

CDR3nt: TGTGCCAGCTCACCCACAGGGCTCGGCTACACCTTC
CDR3aa: CASSPTGLGYTF
d_gene: .
abundance: .
v_gene: TRBV18
j_gene: TRBJ1-2

CDR3nt: TGTGCCAGCAGCTTGCTCGAGTCCACTAATGAAAAACTGTTTTTT
CDR3aa: CASSLLESTNEKLFF
d_gene: .
abundance: .
v_gene: TRBV7-9
j_gene: TRBJ1-4

CDR3nt: TGTGCCAGCAGCCCCGGGGTCGGAAGCAATCAGCCCCAGCATTTT
CDR3aa: CASSPGVGSNQPQHF
d_gene: .
abundance: few
v_gene: TRBV5-5
j_gene: TRBJ1-5